Each of the 18 T cell receptor beta chains below was sequenced from the same sample in a study of T cell clones after liver transplantation. Assay: immunoSEQ multiplex PCR; the TCRdb copy retains only in-frame clones and omits some. The sample has 55,000 to 75,000 clones; around two thirds are singletons. The source material was CD4+ T cells from blood, sampled at the approximately 16-month timepoint. These receptors were collected from a human patient who received a liver transplant. The graft donor may be the source of some T cells.

The gene calls are TRBV30 and TRBJ1-2; D is uncertain. Trimming left V 0 bases short and J 4 bases short, with 12 bases between. This CDR3 comprises 14 residues. CDR1 and CDR2 from the germline V gene are GTSNPN and SVGIG (reference sequence). DNA for the CDR3: TGTGCCTGGAGTGTAGGCAGAGGGAGCTATGGCTACACCTTC. This translates into CAWSVGRGSYGYTF. Filled out from reference TRBV30 and TRBJ1-2, the complete variable domain reads SQTIHQWPATLVQPVGSPLSLECTVEGTSNPNLYWYRQAAGRGLQLLFYSVGIGQISSEVPQNLSASRPQDRQFILSSKKLLLSDSGFYLCAWSVGRGSYGYTFGSGTRLTVV.

The table lists this clone with a few counts. The chain is built from TRBV6-5 and TRBJ1-5; D remains unclear. Germline V gene data show CDR1 as MNHEY and CDR2 as SVGAGI. The CDR3 spans 13 residues. Trimming pared 3 bases from V and 6 bases from J, leaving 9 bases between. The CDR3 DNA follows: TGTGCCAGCAGTTATGAGGGAATTCAGCCCCAGCATTTT. It translates to CASSYEGIQPQHF.

This sequence joins TRBV7-9 and TRBJ2-1; weak D call: TRBD1 (6 bases). CDR1 and CDR2 (germline): SEHNR, FQNEAQ (reference sequence). Trimming left V 0 bases short and J 8 bases short, with 11 bases between. The CDR3 loop spans 14 amino acids. The CDR3 region is CASSLAQGYDEQFF. The CDR3 nucleotides are TGTGCCAGCAGCTTAGCCCAGGGGTACGATGAGCAGTTCTTC.

The CDR3 DNA reads as TGTGCCAGCAGTGAAAATGGAGGGAGTGGGAATCAGCCCCAGCATTTT. This translates into CASSENGGSGNQPQHF. The V gene is TRBV6-1, the J gene TRBJ1-5; D is undetermined. V dropped 2 bases and J dropped 4 bases, with 15 bases sitting between them. CDR1 and CDR2 (germline): MNHNS, SASEGT. The CDR3 runs to 16 residues.

V usage is TRBV19 and J usage is TRBJ1-2; D may be TRBD1 (6 bases). The CDR3 spans 14 residues. The germline V gene encodes CDR1 LNHDA and CDR2 SQIVND (reference sequence). V was clipped by 3 bases and J by 4 bases, with 12 bases between them. CDR3 nucleotide sequence: TGTGCCAGTAGTATCAGGGGAGGGGGCTATGGCTACACCTTC. Translated: CASSIRGGGYGYTF.

This clone was seen once. The chain has TRBV19 and TRBJ1-2, with 11 bases aligning to TRBD1. Germline CDR1 and CDR2: LNHDA and SQIVND (reference sequence). With 1 base clipped from V and 4 bases from J, the junction kept 2 bases outside the gene matches. This CDR3 is 15 amino acids long. CDR3 DNA sequence: TGTGCCAGTAGTATAGCCGGGACAGGGGGCTATGGCTACACCTTC. This encodes CASSIAGTGGYGYTF.

This chain connects TRBV11-3 to TRBJ1-1, with 7 positions matching TRBD1. The V segment lost 5 bases and the J segment 2 bases; nucleotides outside the gene matches: 17. The CDR3 covers 18 residues. Germline values: CDR1 SGHNT, CDR2 YENEEA. In DNA, the CDR3 is TGTGCCAGCAGCCTCTACAGGGGCCCCCAACCTATAAACACTGAAGCTTTCTTT. This gives the protein CASSLYRGPQPINTEAFF.

In its sample, this clone was seen once. V gene TRBV6-1 combines with J gene TRBJ2-2, with a tentative D call TRBD1 (6 bases). Germline assignment: CDR1 MNHNS and CDR2 SASEGT. CDR3 length: 15 amino acids. Trimming removed 5 bases at V and 0 bases at J, with 10 bases between. CDR3 DNA sequence: TGTGCCAGCAGTTGGGCAGGGGCGAACACCGGGGAGCTGTTTTTT. Its translation: CASSWAGANTGELFF.

The chain employs TRBV5-6 and TRBJ1-2, with 8 bases lining up with TRBD1. The CDR3 is made up of 14 amino acids. Per the germline V gene, CDR1 is SGHDT and CDR2 is YYEEEE. V dropped 5 bases and J dropped 8; count of bases not matched to a gene: 11. CDR3 sequence (DNA): TGTGCCAGCAGTCTATACGACCGGACAGGGGGCTACACCTTC. Its translation: CASSLYDRTGGYTF. Full variable domain (rest looked up from reference TRBV5-6 and TRBJ1-2): DAGVTQSPTHLIKTRGQQVTLRCSPKSGHDTVSWYQQALGQGPQFIFQYYEEEERQRGNFPDRFSGHQFPNYSSELNVNALLLGDSALYLCASSLYDRTGGYTFGSGTRLTVV.

This clone occurred once. The CDR3 nucleotides read TGTGCCAGCAGTTTTAGCGGACGGAATCAGCCCCAGCATTTT. It is translated as CASSFSGRNQPQHF. The chain links TRBV27 to TRBJ1-5, with D unclear. Trimming stripped 3 bases from V and 4 bases from J, with 10 bases between. The CDR3 runs to 14 residues. Germline CDR1 and CDR2: MNHEY and SMNVEV (reference sequence).

This chain uses TRBV28 with TRBJ1-1; D not certain. From germline, CDR1 is MDHEN and CDR2 SYDVKM. This CDR3 contains 12 residues. V lost 2 bases to trimming and J lost 5 bases, with 6 bases between them. CDR3 in DNA: TGTGCCAGCAGTTTAGTGGGAACTGAAGCTTTCTTT. It codes for CASSLVGTEAFF.

The CDR3 spells CASSPQGGDYGYTF. The CDR3 region has the DNA TGTGCCAGCTCACCTCAGGGGGGTGACTATGGCTACACCTTC. The chain has TRBV18 and TRBJ1-2; 7 bases match TRBD1. The CDR3 consists of 14 residues. The V gene's germline CDR1 is KGHSH and CDR2 LQKENI. J gave up 3 bases and V 3 bases, and 4 bases lay outside the gene matches.

The V gene is TRBV7-2, the J gene TRBJ2-6; D unclear. The CDR3 is 15 amino acids. Germline V CDR1 and CDR2: SGHTA, FQGNSA. The V end lost 5 bases, the J end lost 4 bases, and 12 bases lay between the germline ends. CDR3 protein: CASSPIFGGANVLTF. The CDR3 DNA reads TGTGCCAGCAGCCCCATCTTCGGGGGGGCCAACGTCCTGACTTTC.

The genes are TRBV7-9 and TRBJ1-2; 7 nucleotides line up with TRBD1. J lost 2 bases, V lost 5 bases, and 5 bases had no gene match. The CDR3 is 14 residues long. Germline V gives CDR1 SEHNR, CDR2 FQNEAQ (reference sequence). The CDR3 DNA follows: TGTGCCAGCAGCGCACAGGGGTGGAACTATGGCTACACCTTC. Encoded protein: CASSAQGWNYGYTF.

V and J are TRBV11-2 and TRBJ1-6; 7 positions agree with TRBD1. The trim removed 5 bases at V and 7 bases at J, leaving 11 bases unmatched. The length of the CDR3 is 16 residues. The V gene's germline CDR1 is SGHAT and CDR2 FQNNGV. CDR3 amino acids: CASSGGAGQRNSPLHF. The CDR3 nucleotides are TGTGCCAGCAGCGGAGGCGCGGGACAGAGAAATTCACCCCTCCACTTT.

This clone occurred many times. In the same sample, other DNA sequences code for this CDR3. The chain combines TRBV5-1 with TRBJ2-1, with 11 bases matching TRBD1. Germline V gives CDR1 SGHRS, CDR2 YFSETQ. V was pared by 4 bases and J by 6 bases, with 3 bases of the junction left unmatched. This CDR3 contains 14 residues. This chain's CDR3 is CASSLGTGGNEQFF. The CDR3 DNA sequence: TGCGCCAGCAGCCTAGGGACAGGGGGCAATGAGCAGTTCTTC.

In its sample, this clone was seen once. The chain recombines TRBV6-6 with TRBJ2-7, with TRBD1 matching over 9 bases. The CDR3 extends over 14 amino acids. Per the germline V gene, CDR1 is MNHNY and CDR2 is SVGAGI (reference sequence). J was trimmed by 2 bases and V by 8 bases; bases with no gene match: 7. The CDR3 region has the DNA TGTGCCAGCGCCGGACAGGGGACTACCTACGAGCAGTACGTC. As protein: CASAGQGTTYEQYV.

The V call is TRBV28, the J call TRBJ1-5; no reliable D call. The length of the CDR3 is 15 residues. Germline CDR1 MDHEN, CDR2 SYDVKM. The V and J ends lost 3 bases and 3 bases respectively, with 12 bases between them. The CDR3: CASSLAGGNNQPQHF. The CDR3 DNA follows: TGTGCCAGCAGTTTGGCGGGAGGGAACAATCAGCCCCAGCATTTT.